This T cell receptor (beta chain) derives from a study of blood T cell repertoires in COVID-19. Study information: PBMCs, B-cell-depleted T cells, or T cells were the source of the cDNA or gDNA that made up the material.

CDR1 MNHNY and CDR2 SVGAGI come from the germline V gene (reference sequence). V lost 6 bases, J lost 9 bases, and 11 bases stayed unmatched. This CDR3 region has 14 residues. The protocol was immunoSEQ multiplex PCR, while the TCRdb copy is restricted to in-frame clones and leaves out a portion. The sample records about 200,000 clones, 81% being singletons. What was sequenced was peripheral blood. The receptor was derived from an elderly woman with acute or convalescent COVID-19. The genes are TRBV6-6 and TRBJ1-1, with 9 positions matching TRBD1. CDR3 amino acids: CASSDTTGGWKAFF. In DNA form, the CDR3 reads TGTGCCAGCAGCGATACGACAGGGGGATGGAAAGCTTTCTTT.